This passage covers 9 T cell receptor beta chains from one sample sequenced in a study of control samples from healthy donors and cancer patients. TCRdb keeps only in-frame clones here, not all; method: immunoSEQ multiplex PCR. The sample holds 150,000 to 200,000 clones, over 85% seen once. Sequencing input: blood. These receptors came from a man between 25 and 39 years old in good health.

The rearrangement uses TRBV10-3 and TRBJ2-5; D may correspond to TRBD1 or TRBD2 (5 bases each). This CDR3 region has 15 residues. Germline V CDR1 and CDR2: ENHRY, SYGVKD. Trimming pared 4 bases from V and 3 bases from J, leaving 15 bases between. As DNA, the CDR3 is TGTGCCATCAGTGTGCTCCGGGACGCTAAAGAGACCCAGTACTTC. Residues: CAISVLRDAKETQYF.

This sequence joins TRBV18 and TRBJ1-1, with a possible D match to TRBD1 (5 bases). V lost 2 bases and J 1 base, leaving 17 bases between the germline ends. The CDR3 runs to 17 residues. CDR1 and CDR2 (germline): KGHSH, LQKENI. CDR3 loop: CASSPFLLQGQNTEAFF. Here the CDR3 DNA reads TGTGCCAGCTCACCATTCCTTCTGCAGGGCCAGAACACTGAAGCTTTCTTT.

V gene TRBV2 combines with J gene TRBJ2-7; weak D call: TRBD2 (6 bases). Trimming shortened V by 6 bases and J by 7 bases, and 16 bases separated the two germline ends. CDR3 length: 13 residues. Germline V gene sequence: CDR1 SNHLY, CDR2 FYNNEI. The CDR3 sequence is CASREWEEGEQYF. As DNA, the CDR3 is TGTGCCAGCAGGGAGTGGGAGGAGGGGGAGCAGTACTTC.

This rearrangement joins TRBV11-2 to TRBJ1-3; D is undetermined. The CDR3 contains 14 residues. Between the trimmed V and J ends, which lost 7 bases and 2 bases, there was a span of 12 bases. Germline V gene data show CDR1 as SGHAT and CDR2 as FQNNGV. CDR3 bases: TGTGCCAGCACCCTAGCGGCACCTGGAAACACCATATATTTT. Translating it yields CASTLAAPGNTIYF.

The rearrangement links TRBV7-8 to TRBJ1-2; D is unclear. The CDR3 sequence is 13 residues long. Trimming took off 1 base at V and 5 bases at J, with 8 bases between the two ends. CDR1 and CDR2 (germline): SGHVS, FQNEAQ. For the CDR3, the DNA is TGTGCCAGCAGCTTAGGGGTCGGTTATGGCTACACCTTC. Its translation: CASSLGVGYGYTF.

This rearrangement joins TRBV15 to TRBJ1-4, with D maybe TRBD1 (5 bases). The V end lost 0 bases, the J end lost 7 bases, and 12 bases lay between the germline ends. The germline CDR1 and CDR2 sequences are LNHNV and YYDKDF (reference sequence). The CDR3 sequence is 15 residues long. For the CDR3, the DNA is TGTGCCACCAGCAGAGATCTTGGGGGGGGTGAAAAACTGTTTTTT. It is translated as CATSRDLGGGEKLFF.

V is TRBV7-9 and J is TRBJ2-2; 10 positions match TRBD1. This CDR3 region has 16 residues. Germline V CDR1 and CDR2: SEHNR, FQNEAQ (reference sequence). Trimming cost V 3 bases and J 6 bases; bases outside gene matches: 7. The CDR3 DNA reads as TGTGCCAGCAGCTTTTCCGGGACAGGGGAAGCCGGGGAGCTGTTTTTT. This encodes CASSFSGTGEAGELFF.

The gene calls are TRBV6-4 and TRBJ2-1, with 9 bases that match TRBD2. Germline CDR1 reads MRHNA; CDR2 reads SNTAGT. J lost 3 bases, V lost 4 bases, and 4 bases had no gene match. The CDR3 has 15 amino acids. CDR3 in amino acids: CASSATSGDYNEQFF. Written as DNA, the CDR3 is TGTGCCAGCAGTGCGACTAGCGGTGACTACAATGAGCAGTTCTTC.

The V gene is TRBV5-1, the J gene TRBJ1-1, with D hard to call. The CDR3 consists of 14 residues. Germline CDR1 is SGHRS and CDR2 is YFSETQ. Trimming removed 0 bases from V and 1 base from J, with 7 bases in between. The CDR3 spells CASSLGSGNTEAFF. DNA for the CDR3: TGCGCCAGCAGCTTGGGGTCAGGGAACACTGAAGCTTTCTTT. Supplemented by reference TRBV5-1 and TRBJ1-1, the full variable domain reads KAGVTQTPRYLIKTRGQQVTLSCSPISGHRSVSWYQQTPGQGLQFLFEYFSETQRNKGNFPGRFSGRQFSNSRSEMNVSTLELGDSALYLCASSLGSGNTEAFFGQGTRLTVV.